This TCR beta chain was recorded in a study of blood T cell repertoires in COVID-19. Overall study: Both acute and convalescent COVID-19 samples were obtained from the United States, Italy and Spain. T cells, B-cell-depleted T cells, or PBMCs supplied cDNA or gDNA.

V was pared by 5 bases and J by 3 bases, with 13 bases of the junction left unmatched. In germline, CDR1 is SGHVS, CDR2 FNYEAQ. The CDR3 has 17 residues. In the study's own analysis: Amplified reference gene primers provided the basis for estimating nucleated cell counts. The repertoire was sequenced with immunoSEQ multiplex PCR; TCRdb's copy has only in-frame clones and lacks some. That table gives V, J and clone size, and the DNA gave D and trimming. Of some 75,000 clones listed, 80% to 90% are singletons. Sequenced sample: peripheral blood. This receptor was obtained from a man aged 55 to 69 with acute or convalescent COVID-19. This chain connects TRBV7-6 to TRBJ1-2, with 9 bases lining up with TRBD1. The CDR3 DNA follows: TGTGCCAGCAGCGCGCGCCGGGACAGGGTGCTGGACTATGGCTACACCTTC. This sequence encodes CASSARRDRVLDYGYTF.